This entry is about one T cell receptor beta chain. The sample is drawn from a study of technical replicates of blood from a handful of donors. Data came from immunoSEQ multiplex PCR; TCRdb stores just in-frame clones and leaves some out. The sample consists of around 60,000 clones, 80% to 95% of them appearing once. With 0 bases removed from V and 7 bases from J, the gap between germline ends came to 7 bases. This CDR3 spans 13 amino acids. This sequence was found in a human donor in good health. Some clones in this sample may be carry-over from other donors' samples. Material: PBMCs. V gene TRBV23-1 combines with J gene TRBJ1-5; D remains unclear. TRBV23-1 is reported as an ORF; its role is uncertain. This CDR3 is CASSQSAGQPQHF. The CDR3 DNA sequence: TGCGCCAGCAGTCAATCGGCAGGACAGCCCCAGCATTTT.